This note documents a single T cell receptor beta chain sequence. No cognate antigen has been identified for it. Per-base qualities were not stored, and no clone one base away is much larger. The library was generated by the immunoSEQ multiplex PCR assay. The multiplex PCR relied on a mix of 60 forward primers for TCR Vbeta segments and 13 reverse primers for TCR Jbeta segments. The CDR3 region of rearranged TCR beta genes was amplified from genomic DNA with a multiplex PCR assay. On the Illumina HiSeq System, the amplified TCR beta libraries were sequenced as 87-base-pair reads. The study's processing was this. Across the 670 or so repertoires, a later analysis counted 75 million to 90 million unique TCR beta chains, 8.5 million to 12 million of which were shared by at least two donors. Raw reads were error-corrected and collapsed into unique sequences by a nearest-neighbor algorithm in which closely related sequences were merged to remove PCR and sequencing errors. CDR3 sequences were aligned to IMGT reference sequences to assign V, D and J gene segments. For a sequence to be retained, a match of at least six nucleotides to both a V gene segment and a J gene segment was required. Rearrangements were classified as productive when the CDR3 lacked stop codons and remained in frame with V and J, and all other rearrangements were classified as non-productive. Following IMGT convention, CDR3 was defined as the stretch from the second conserved V-encoded cysteine up to the conserved J-encoded phenylalanine. The earlier analysis of about 530 of the donors excluded any sequence lacking an unambiguous match to a single V gene segment. In an earlier analysis of a few hundred of the donors, V segments were called functional above 56.7% productive rearrangements and were called segregating when the between-donor standard deviation exceeded 5%. To diagnose cytomegalovirus status from the catalog of TCR beta chain sequences, a statistical classification framework was built. In a later analysis, V and J genes were assigned by comparing TCR nucleotide sequences against IMGT/GENE-DB human TR gene sequences. A later analysis assigned CDR3 sequences and most-parsimonious VDJ recombination scenarios with the TCRdist pipeline. In a later analysis, every TCR beta chain was defined by the combination of its CDR3 amino acid sequence and its V-gene family, and reads without a unique V-gene family were dropped. A later analysis removed roughly 590 highly shared, low-generation-probability nucleotide sequences to deal with suspected cross-contamination and a sequencing artifact. In a later analysis, a clonal expansion index was calculated for each public chain from normalized within-repertoire ranks of inferred template counts. In a later analysis, generation probabilities were computed with a VDJ recombination model fitted to out-of-frame rearrangements, and the resulting probabilities were checked against IGoR. In a later analysis, TCR-TCR, TCR-HLA and TCR-CMV co-occurrence was scored with hypergeometric tests, and a repertoire-size bias correction was applied to TCR pairs. False discovery rates were estimated in a later analysis by permuting HLA or CMV assignments 20 times. In a later analysis, co-occurring TCRs were grouped using DBSCAN, and TCRdist sequence similarity was added for clustering within HLA-allele-positive subsets. For co-occurrence clustering, repertoires with fewer than 30,000 or more than 120,000 public chains were excluded, along with 4 to 6 repertoires with anomalous nucleotide sharing. TCRdb stores this immuneACCESS table with in-frame sequences only. Part of the clones is absent; in the studies checked, under half of the shortfall reflects unresolved V genes, and no reason is known for the rest. The V and J calls and clone size were taken over from that table, and D and trimming were inferred from the DNA. This sample lists some 140,000 clones; over 60% were detected once. The top ten hold around 3.6% of the sample.

V has 4 bases trimmed and J has 2 bases trimmed; junction bases matching no gene number 9. According to the germline V gene, CDR1 reads MDHEN and CDR2 reads SYDVKM. The CDR3 numbers 16 residues from cysteine through phenylalanine. Only the CDR3 DNA stays, 48 bases, in frame from base 1. The cohort was made up of 500 to 800 healthy bone marrow donors. All cohort members were sampled while nominally healthy, although unrecorded immune exposures were likely present. The donor tested CMV seronegative and was one of the 352 seronegative cohort members. Each donor provided a peripheral blood sample, and peripheral blood mononuclear cells were used for TCR beta sequencing. Genomic DNA was extracted from the blood cell samples with the Qiagen DNeasy Blood Extraction Kit. This record belongs to a study of cytomegalovirus exposure and HLA in healthy donors (dated by TCRdb to about 2017). As for the study more broadly: In an earlier analysis of 550 to 750 of the donors, about 270 Gb of sequence data and 95 million to 130 million unique TCR beta sequences from roughly 200 million T cells were reported. Class I and class II HLA loci were covered by the typing at four-digit resolution. To predict cytomegalovirus infection status, the study combined high-throughput TCR immunosequencing, statistical association of individual TCRs with disease status, and machine learning. Rather than using new phenotypic data, the later analysis identified candidate immune exposures from TCR beta sequences and from how often those sequences occurred across donors. Because of strong linkage in the cohort, five DR-DQ haplotypes were treated as single units for association and clustering. Every repertoire in the discovery cohort had been generated on one and the same sequencing platform. The study was designed to test whether signatures of past pathogen exposure could be identified by cataloging public T cell receptors. To study patterns of TCR occurrence, a later analysis re-analyzed previously published TCR beta repertoires from 666 donors and added high-resolution HLA genotyping. Among roughly 400 genotyped donors of the cohort, an average of approximately 240,000 unique TCR beta nucleotide sequences were sequenced per donor, roughly 20% of them non-productive. An earlier analysis of 587 of the donors applied high-throughput TCR beta sequencing to assess whether each TCR beta V gene segment acted as functional or pseudogenic. Typing coverage varied by locus: roughly 629-640 donors for A, B, C, DRB1 and DQB1; roughly 520 for DQA1; about 600 for DPA1; approximately 470 for DPB1. An early release that covered 640 HLA-typed donors contained approximately 300 gigabases of sequencing data and 85 million to 100 million unique TCR sequences. Along with the approximately 600-subject first cohort, a separate validation cohort of over a hundred different subjects was used. The study used immunosequencing to profile the T cell repertoires of under 700 subjects and linked those repertoires to cytomegalovirus serostatus. A later genetic analysis used genome-wide SNP genotypes for about 60% of the 666 donors, treating that subset as a discovery cohort. Alongside the repertoire data, information on donor age, sex, ethnicity and CMV serostatus was compiled. Of the roughly 410 genotyped donors, 65% to 90% were placed in the genetic ancestry cluster associated with self-reported Caucasian donors. Study-level results and caveats: CMV serostatus was the only immune exposure information available for the cohort. According to a later analysis, parvovirus B19, influenza, CMV and Epstein-Barr virus appeared linked to several top co-occurrence clusters. A later analysis found that most CMV-associated TCR beta chains appeared HLA-restricted, with HLA associations seemingly driven largely by CMV exposure. A further reported finding was that TCR beta sequences accurately predicted the HLA-A and HLA-B alleles for most subjects in the first cohort. In a later analysis, HLA-associated TCR beta chains showed more clonal expansion and lower generation probabilities than non-associated chains that were equally common. Sequencing depth was assumed to be roughly uniform across donors in the presence/absence analyses, though that assumption may not hold. Because counts were too low, more than 15 rarely observed V segments, including chromosome 9 orphons, were left out of the earlier analysis of 587 of the donors. While some public TCRs were present in many individuals, most TCR sequences turned up only very rarely across donors. According to the authors, the approach could potentially be generalized to other disease states and immunological phenotypes. According to a later genetic analysis, donors in an Asian-associated ancestry cluster had fewer N-insertions in productive TCRs than the approximately 650-donor mean. The sequencing pipeline was judged likely to have produced a cluster of highly shared sequence variants as a technical artifact. In a later analysis, TCR association rates were found to vary across HLA loci, with the most associated TCRs seen for DRB1 alleles and the fewest for HLA-C alleles. In an earlier analysis of more than 450 of the donors, most TCR beta V segments were observed in productive rearrangements about 90% or about 30% of the time, broadly matching IMGT annotations. In vitro tests confirmed that a few of the cytomegalovirus-associated TCR beta chains recognize cytomegalovirus antigens. A total of roughly 160 TCR beta chains were listed by the study as associated with cytomegalovirus. In both the original and validation cohorts, the classifier was reported to diagnose cytomegalovirus status with high specificity and sensitivity. An association between a missense DCLRE1C variant and V-gene and J-gene trimming of TCR beta chains was found in a later genetic analysis and replicated in an independent cohort. Because HLA typing was unavailable for some donors at each locus, only the typed subset was used in association tests. Only TCR beta chains were sequenced in this cohort, and the absence of alpha or paired-chain data limited detectable features. Assigning TCR associations to individual alleles was difficult when HLA alleles, especially DR and DQ, strongly co-occurred. Correlated functional status among segregating V segments might be attributable to linkage disequilibrium, but an unknown experimental factor could not be ruled out. Some IMGT-functional V segments, including TRBV6-2 and TRBV6-3, could not be distinguished by the 87-base-pair reads and were therefore excluded. At a false discovery rate of 0.05, a later analysis linked around 17,000 TCR beta sequences to specific HLA alleles.

The sequence joins TRBV28 to TRBJ1-2; TRBD1 agrees with 8 junctional bases. The sequence was obtained from a woman in her thirties or forties in good health and CMV-seronegative. Sequencing used PBMCs. Here is the DNA: TGTGCCAGCAGTTCAGCCTGGTCAGGGGGCAACTATGGCTACACCTTC. This yields the protein CASSSAWSGGNYGYTF.